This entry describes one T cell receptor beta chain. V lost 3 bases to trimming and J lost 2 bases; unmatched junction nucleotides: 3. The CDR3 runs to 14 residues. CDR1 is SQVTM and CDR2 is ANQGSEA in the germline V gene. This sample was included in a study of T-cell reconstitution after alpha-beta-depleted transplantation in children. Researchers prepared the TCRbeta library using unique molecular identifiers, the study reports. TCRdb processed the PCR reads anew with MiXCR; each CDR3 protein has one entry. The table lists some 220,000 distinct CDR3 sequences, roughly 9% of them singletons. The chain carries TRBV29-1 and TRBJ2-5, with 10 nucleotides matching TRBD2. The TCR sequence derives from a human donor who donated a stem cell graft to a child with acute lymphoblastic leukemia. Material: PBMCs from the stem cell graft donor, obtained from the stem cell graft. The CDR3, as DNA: TGCAGCGTTGACCCTAGCGGGAGACAAGAGACCCAGTACTTC. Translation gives CSVDPSGRQETQYF.